Shown below are 4 T cell receptor beta chains from a single sample sequenced in a study of glioma-infiltrating T cells after dendritic cell vaccination (dated by TCRdb to between 2015 and 2016). The receptor library was made with the immunoSEQ multiplex PCR assay. TCRdb provides this immuneACCESS table in a form limited to in-frame rearrangements. Some clones are lacking; in checked studies, under half of them reflect an unresolved V gene, and why the rest are absent is not known. The sample records 100,000 or so clones, just over 85% of which are singletons. The ten largest clonotypes hold 15% to 19% of the sample. The source was blood, collected before dendritic cell vaccination. The receptor set was obtained from a human donor with glioblastoma.

This chain uses TRBV5-6 with TRBJ1-1; no clear D gene. The germline V gene encodes CDR1 SGHDT and CDR2 YYEEEE. Trimming took 0 bases from V and 3 from J, leaving 15 bases between them. The CDR3 extends over 16 amino acids. CDR3 DNA sequence: TGTGCCAGCAGCTTGGGGAGGTGGATGATGGACACTGAAGCTTTCTTT. It yields the protein CASSLGRWMMDTEAFF.

This clone has only a few counts. The gene calls are TRBV6-4 and TRBJ2-3, with 10 bases fitting TRBD2. Germline V gene sequence: CDR1 MRHNA, CDR2 SNTAGT. The CDR3 length is 15 residues. V gave up 4 bases and J gave up 2 bases; unmatched junction bases: 3. The CDR3 coding sequence is TGTGCCAGCAGTGTCAGCGGGGGGGCCACAGATACGCAGTATTTT. Translation: CASSVSGGATDTQYF.

J is TRBJ2-1 and V is TRBV28; TRBD2 matches 10 bases. The germline V gene encodes CDR1 MDHEN and CDR2 SYDVKM. Unmatched junction bases numbered 9, after V lost 7 bases and J lost 6 bases. This CDR3 has 15 residues. This CDR3 is CASTRSGRGGNEQFF. The CDR3 DNA reads as TGTGCCAGCACCAGAAGCGGGAGGGGTGGCAATGAGCAGTTCTTC.

This sequence joins TRBV27 and TRBJ1-5; the D is unclear. CDR3 length: 17 amino acids. Germline CDR1 is MNHEY and CDR2 is SMNVEV (reference sequence). Trimming removed 9 bases at V and 2 bases at J, with 23 bases between. CDR3 in amino acids: CASGPEGTRIRNQPQHF. The CDR3 DNA reads TGTGCCAGTGGCCCGGAGGGAACGAGAATACGCAATCAGCCCCAGCATTTT.